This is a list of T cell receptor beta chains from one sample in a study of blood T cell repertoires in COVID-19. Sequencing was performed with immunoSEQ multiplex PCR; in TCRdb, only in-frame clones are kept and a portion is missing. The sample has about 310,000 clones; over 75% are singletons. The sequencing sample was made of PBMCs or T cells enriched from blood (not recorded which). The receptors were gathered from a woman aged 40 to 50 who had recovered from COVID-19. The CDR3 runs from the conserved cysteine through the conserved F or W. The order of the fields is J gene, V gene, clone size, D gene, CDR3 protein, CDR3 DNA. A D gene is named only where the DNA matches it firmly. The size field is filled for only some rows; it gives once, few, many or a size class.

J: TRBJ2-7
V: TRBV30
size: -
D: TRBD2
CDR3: CAWNPTSAEQYF
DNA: TGTGCCTGGAACCCGACTAGCGCCGAGCAGTACTTC

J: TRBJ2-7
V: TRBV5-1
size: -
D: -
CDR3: CASSSVPWGHEQYF
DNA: TGCGCCAGCAGCTCCGTGCCGTGGGGCCACGAGCAGTACTTC

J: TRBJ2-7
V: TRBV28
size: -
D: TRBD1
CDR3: CASSGAGTGGDEQYF
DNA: TGTGCCAGCAGTGGGGCCGGGACAGGGGGCGACGAGCAGTACTTC

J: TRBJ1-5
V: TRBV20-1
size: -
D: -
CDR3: CSASVSGNQPQHF
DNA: TGCAGTGCTAGTGTCAGCGGCAATCAGCCCCAGCATTTT

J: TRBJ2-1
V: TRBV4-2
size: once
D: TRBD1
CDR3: CASSQEGQGGNEQFF
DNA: TGTGCCAGCAGCCAAGAGGGACAGGGGGGGAATGAGCAGTTCTTC

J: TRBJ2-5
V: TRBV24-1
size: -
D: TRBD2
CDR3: CATRPGGQETQYF
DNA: TGTGCCACCCGGCCGGGGGGACAAGAGACCCAGTACTTC

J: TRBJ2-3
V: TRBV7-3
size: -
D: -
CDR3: CASSSEVTDTQYF
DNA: TGTGCCAGCAGCTCGGAGGTTACAGATACGCAGTATTTT

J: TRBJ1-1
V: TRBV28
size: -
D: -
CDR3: CASTMNTEAFF
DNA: TGTGCCAGCACCATGAACACTGAAGCTTTCTTT

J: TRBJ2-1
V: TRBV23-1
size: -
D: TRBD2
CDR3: CASSQPEQRGSSYNEQFF
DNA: TGCGCCAGCAGTCAACCGGAACAGCGGGGTAGCTCCTACAATGAGCAGTTCTTC

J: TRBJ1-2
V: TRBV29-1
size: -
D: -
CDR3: CSSSSVDPSGGYTF
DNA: TGCAGCTCAAGTTCAGTCGACCCCTCGGGTGGCTACACCTTC

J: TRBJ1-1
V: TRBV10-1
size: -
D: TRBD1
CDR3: CASGQGANTREEAFF
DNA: TGCGCCAGCGGACAGGGGGCTAATACACGGGAGGAAGCTTTCTTT

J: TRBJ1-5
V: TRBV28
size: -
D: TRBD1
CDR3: CASRGGRGRMEPQHF
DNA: TGTGCCAGCAGAGGGGGCAGGGGGCGAATGGAGCCCCAGCATTTT

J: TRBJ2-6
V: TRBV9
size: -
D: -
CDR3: CASSVDLDSGSGANVLTF
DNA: TGTGCCAGCAGCGTAGACCTAGATTCGGGCTCTGGGGCCAACGTCCTGACTTTC